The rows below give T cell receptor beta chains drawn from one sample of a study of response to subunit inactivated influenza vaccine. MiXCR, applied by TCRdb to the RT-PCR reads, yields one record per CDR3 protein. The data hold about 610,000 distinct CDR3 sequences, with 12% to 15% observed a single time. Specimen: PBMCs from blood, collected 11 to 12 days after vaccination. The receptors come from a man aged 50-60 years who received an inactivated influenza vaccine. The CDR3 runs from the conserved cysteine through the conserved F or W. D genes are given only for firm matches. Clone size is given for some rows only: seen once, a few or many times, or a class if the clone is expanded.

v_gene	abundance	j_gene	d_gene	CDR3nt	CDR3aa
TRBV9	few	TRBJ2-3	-	TGTGCCAGCAGCGCCGGCGGTGGCGGGGCAAGCACAGATACGCAGTATTTT	CASSAGGGGASTDTQYF
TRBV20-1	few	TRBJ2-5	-	TGCAGTGCGAGCCCCAGGGGTTTCCAAGAGACCCAGTACTTC	CSASPRGFQETQYF
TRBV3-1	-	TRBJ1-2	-	TGTGCCAGCAGCCAATGGGGCAGCTATGGCTACACCTTC	CASSQWGSYGYTF
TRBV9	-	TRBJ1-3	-	TGTGCCAGCATATACAACTCTGGAAACACCATATATTTT	CASIYNSGNTIYF
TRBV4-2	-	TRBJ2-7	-	TGTGCCAGCAGCCAATTTTTGGATGCCTACGAGCAGTACTTC	CASSQFLDAYEQYF
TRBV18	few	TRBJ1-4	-	TGTGCCAGCTCACCACCGTTAGGGCATGGTAATGAAAAACTGTTTTTT	CASSPPLGHGNEKLFF
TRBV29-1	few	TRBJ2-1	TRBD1	TGCAGCGCCCCGGGACAGAACTCCTACAATGAGCAGTTCTTC	CSAPGQNSYNEQFF
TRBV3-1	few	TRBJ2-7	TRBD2	TGTGCCAGCAGCCAACCGGGACTAGCGGCGTCCACCTACGAGCAGTACTTC	CASSQPGLAASTYEQYF
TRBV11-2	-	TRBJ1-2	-	TGTGCCAGCAGCAACCTAGCAGGGGCTGCTGTCTATGGCTACACCTTC	CASSNLAGAAVYGYTF
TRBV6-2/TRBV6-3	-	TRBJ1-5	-	TGTGCCAGCAGTTACTCGGGCCTTCGGCCCCAGCATTTT	CASSYSGLRPQHF
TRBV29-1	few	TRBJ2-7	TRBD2	TGCAGCGTTGAAGAACTAGCGGGAGGTTTGAGGTACGAGCAGTACTTC	CSVEELAGGLRYEQYF
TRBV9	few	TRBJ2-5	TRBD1	TGTGCCAGCAGCCCGGACAGGGGGACTCAAGAGACCCAGTACTTC	CASSPDRGTQETQYF
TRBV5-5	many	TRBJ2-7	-	TGTGCCAGCAGCTTTATTAGTGAGCAGTACTTC	CASSFISEQYF
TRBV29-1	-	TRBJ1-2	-	TGCAGCGTTCATGAGGGAGCTAACTATGGCTACACCTTC	CSVHEGANYGYTF
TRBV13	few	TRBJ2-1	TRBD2	TGTGCCAGCAGCTTAGTAGTTAGCGGGGCTACCTACAATGAGCAGTTCTTC	CASSLVVSGATYNEQFF